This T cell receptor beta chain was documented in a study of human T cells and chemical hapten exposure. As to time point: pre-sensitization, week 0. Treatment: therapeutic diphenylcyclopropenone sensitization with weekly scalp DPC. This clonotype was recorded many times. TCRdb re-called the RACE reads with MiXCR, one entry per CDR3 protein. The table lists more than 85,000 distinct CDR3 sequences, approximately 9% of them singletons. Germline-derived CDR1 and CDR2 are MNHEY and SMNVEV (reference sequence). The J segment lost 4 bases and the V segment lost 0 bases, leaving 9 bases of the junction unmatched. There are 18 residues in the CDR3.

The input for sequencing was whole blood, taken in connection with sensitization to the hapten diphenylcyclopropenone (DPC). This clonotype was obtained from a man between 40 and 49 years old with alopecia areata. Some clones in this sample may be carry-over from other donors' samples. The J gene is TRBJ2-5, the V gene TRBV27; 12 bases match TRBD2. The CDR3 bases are TGTGCCAGCAGTTTATCGTCGCGACTAGCGGGAGTAAGAGAGACCCAGTACTTC. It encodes CASSLSSRLAGVRETQYF.